This paragraph covers one T cell receptor beta chain sequence. Other DNA sequences of this sample code for an identical CDR3. Per the original methods: Cell counts per sample came from amplifying reference gene primers. Here immunoSEQ multiplex PCR was the method, and the copy in TCRdb shows in-frame clones only, minus some. V, J and clone size reflect that table, while D and trimming were determined from the DNA. Here the sample spans about 150,000 clones, 80% to 90% being singletons. The data are from a study of blood T cell repertoires in COVID-19. The CDR3 is 14 amino acids. V lost 0 bases to trimming and J lost 6 bases, with 10 bases between them. Germline CDR1 reads SGHRS; CDR2 reads YFSETQ.

This TCR was recovered from a woman aged 40 to 55 with acute or convalescent COVID-19. Sequences were obtained from peripheral blood. The V gene is TRBV5-1, the J gene TRBJ2-1; a weak D match, TRBD2 (5 bases). The CDR3 is CASSLELAGNEQFF. CDR3 in DNA: TGCGCCAGCAGCTTGGAGCTAGCCGGCAATGAGCAGTTCTTC.